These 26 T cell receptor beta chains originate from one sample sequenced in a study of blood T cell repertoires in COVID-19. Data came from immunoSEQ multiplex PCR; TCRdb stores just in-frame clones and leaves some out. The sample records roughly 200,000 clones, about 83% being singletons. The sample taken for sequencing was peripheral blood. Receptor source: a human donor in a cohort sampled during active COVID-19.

The CDR3 DNA follows: TGTGCCAGCAGTGTAACGGATCAGCCCCAGCATTTT. As protein: CASSVTDQPQHF. This sequence joins TRBV6-4 and TRBJ1-5; D remains ambiguous. The CDR3 loop spans 12 amino acids. Germline CDR1 is MRHNA and CDR2 is SNTAGT. V was pared by 4 bases and J by 5 bases, with 6 bases between.

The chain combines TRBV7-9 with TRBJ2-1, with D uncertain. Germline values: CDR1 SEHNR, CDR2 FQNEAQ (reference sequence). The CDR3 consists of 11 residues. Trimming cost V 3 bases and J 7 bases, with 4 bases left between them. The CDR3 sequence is CASSLRNEQFF. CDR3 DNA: TGTGCCAGCAGCTTGCGGAATGAGCAGTTCTTC.

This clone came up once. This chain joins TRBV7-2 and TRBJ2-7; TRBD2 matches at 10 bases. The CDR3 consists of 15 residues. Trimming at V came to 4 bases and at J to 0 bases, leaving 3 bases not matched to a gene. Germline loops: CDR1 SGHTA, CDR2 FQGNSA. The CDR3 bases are TGTGCCAGCAGCTCACTAGCGGGAATCTCCTACGAGCAGTACTTC. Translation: CASSSLAGISYEQYF.

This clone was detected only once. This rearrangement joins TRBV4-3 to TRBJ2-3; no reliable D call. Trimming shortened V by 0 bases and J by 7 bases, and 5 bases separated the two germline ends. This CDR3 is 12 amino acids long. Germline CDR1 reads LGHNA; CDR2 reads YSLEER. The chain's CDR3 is CASSQDLYTQYF. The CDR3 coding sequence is TGCGCCAGCAGCCAAGACCTATATACGCAGTATTTT.

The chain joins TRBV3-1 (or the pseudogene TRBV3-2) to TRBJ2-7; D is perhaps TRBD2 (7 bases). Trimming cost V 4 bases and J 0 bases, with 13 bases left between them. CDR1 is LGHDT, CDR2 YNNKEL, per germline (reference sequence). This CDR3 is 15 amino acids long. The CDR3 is CASSLGGGASYEQYF. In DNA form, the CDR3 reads TGTGCCAGCAGCCTGGGTGGGGGGGCCTCCTACGAGCAGTACTTC.

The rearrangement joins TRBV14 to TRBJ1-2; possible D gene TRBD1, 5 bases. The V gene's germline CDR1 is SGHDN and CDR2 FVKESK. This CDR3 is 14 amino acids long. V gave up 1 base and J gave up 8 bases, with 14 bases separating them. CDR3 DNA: TGTGCCAGCAGCCAAGGGAGACAGAGGATAGGCTACACCTTC. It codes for CASSQGRQRIGYTF.

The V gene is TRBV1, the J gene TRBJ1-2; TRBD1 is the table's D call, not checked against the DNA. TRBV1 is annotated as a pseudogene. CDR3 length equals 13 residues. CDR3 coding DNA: TGCACCAGCAGCCAAGATCCAGGGAATGGCTACACCTTC. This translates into CTSSQDPGNGYTF.

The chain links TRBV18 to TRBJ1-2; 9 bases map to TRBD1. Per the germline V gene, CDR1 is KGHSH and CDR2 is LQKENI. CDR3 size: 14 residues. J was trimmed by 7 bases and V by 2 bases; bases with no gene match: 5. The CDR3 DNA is TGTGCCAGCTCACCATCGGGACAGGGAGTTGGCTACACCTTC. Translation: CASSPSGQGVGYTF.

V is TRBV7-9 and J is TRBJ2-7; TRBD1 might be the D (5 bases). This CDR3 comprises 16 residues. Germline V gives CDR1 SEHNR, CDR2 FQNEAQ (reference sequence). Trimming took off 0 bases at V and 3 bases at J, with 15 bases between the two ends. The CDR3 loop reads CASSLADGRVGYEQYF. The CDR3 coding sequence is TGTGCCAGCAGCTTAGCCGATGGCAGGGTCGGCTACGAGCAGTACTTC.

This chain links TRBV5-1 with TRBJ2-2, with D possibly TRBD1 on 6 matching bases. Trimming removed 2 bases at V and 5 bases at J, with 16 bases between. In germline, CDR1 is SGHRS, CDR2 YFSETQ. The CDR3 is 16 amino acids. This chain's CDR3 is CASSLATGILTGELFF. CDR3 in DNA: TGCGCCAGCAGCTTAGCGACAGGAATACTAACCGGGGAGCTGTTTTTT.

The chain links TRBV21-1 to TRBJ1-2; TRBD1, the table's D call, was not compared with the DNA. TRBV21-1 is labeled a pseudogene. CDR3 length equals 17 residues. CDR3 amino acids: CASSPAGLVEAPYGYTF. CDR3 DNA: TGTGCCAGCAGCCCCGCAGGGTTGGTCGAAGCCCCCTATGGCTACACCTTC.

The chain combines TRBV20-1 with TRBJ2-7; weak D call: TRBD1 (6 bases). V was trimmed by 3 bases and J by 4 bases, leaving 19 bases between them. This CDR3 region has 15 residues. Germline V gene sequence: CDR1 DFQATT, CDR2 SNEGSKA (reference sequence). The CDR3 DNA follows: TGCAGTGCTAGTACGAACAGGGCCTGGGGGTACGAGCAGTACTTC. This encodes CSASTNRAWGYEQYF.

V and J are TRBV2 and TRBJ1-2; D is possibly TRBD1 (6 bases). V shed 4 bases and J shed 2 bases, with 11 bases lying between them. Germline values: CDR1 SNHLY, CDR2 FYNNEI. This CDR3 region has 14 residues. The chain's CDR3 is CASSVMDRNYGYTF. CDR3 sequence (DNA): TGTGCCAGCAGTGTTATGGACAGAAACTATGGCTACACCTTC.

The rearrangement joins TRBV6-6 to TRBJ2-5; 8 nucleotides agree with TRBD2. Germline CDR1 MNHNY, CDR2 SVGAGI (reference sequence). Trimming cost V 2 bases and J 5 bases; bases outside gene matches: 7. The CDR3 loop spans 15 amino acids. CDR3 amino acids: CASSYTAGAGETQYF. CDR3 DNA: TGTGCCAGCAGTTACACAGCGGGGGCCGGGGAGACCCAGTACTTC.

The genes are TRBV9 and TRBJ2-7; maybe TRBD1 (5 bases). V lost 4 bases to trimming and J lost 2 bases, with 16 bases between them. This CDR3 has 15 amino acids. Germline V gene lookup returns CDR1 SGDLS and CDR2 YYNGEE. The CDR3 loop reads CASSPRGRLTYEQYF. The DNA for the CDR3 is TGTGCCAGCAGCCCAAGGGGAAGGCTTACCTACGAGCAGTACTTC.

In DNA, the CDR3 is TGTGCCAGCAGCTTGGAGCGGGATGCCTCCTACAATGAGCAGTTCTTC. It yields the protein CASSLERDASYNEQFF. The V and J genes are TRBV11-3 and TRBJ2-1; 7 positions match TRBD2. J was trimmed by 0 bases and V by 3 bases; bases with no gene match: 5. This CDR3 has 16 residues. Germline CDR1 is SGHNT and CDR2 is YENEEA.

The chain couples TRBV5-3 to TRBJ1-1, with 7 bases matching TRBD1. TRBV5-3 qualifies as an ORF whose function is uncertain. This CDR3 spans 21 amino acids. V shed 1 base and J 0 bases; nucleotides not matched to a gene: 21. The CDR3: CARSLPSSRIRGPIMNTEAFF. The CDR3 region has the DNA TGTGCCAGAAGCTTGCCCTCTTCCCGAATAAGGGGGCCGATAATGAACACTGAAGCTTTCTTT.

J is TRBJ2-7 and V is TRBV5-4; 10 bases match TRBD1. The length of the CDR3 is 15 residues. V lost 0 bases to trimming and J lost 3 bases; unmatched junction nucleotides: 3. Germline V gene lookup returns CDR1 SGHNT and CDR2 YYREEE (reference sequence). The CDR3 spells CASSLGGQGNYEQYF. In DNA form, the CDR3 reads TGTGCCAGCAGCTTGGGGGGACAGGGGAACTACGAGCAGTACTTC. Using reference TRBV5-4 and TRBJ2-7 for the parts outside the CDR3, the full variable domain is ETGVTQSPTHLIKTRGQQVTLRCSSQSGHNTVSWYQQALGQGPQFIFQYYREEENGRGNFPPRFSGLQFPNYSSELNVNALELDDSALYLCASSLGGQGNYEQYFGPGTRLTVT.

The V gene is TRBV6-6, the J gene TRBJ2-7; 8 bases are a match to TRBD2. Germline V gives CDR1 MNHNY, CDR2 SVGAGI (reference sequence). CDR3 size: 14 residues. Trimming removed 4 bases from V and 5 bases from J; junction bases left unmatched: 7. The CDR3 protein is CASSFGLAGDEQYF. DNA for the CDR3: TGTGCCAGCAGTTTCGGACTAGCCGGCGACGAGCAGTACTTC.

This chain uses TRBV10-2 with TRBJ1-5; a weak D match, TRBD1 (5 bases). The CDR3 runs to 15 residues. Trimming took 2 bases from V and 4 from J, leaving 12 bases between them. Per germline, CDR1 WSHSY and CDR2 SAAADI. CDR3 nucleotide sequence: TGCGCCAGCAGTGAGGTTCGGGGGACGAATCAGCCCCAGCATTTT. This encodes CASSEVRGTNQPQHF.

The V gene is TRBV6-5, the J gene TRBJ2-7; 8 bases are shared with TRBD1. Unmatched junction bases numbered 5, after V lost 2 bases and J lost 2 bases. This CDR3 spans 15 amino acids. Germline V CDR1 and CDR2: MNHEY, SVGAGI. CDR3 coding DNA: TGTGCCAGCAGTTACGGACAGGGAGCGGCCTACGAGCAGTACTTC. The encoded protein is CASSYGQGAAYEQYF.

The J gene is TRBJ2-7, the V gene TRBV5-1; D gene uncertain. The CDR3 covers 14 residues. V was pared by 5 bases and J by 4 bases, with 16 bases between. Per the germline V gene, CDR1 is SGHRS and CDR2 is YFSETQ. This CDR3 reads CASRRDILSYEQYF. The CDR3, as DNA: TGCGCCAGCAGGCGAGACATTTTGTCATACGAGCAGTACTTC. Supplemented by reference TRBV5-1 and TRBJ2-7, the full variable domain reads KAGVTQTPRYLIKTRGQQVTLSCSPISGHRSVSWYQQTPGQGLQFLFEYFSETQRNKGNFPGRFSGRQFSNSRSEMNVSTLELGDSALYLCASRRDILSYEQYFGPGTRLTVT.

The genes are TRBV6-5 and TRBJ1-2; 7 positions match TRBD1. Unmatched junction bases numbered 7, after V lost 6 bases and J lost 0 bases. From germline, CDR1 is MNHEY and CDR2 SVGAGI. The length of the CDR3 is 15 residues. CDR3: CASRPGQAANYGYTF. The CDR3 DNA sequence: TGTGCCAGCAGACCAGGACAGGCGGCTAACTATGGCTACACCTTC.

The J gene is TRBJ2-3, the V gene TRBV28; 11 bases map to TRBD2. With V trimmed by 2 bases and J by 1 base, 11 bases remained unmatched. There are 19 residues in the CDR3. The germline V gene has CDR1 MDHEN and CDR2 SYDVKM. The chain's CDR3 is CASSLTSGSGGGGTDTQYF. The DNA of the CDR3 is TGTGCCAGCAGTTTAACTAGCGGGAGTGGTGGGGGGGGCACAGATACGCAGTATTTT.

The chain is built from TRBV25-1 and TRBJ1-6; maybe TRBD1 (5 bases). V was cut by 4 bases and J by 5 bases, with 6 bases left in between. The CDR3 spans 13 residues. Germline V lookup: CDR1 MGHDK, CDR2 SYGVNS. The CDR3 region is CASSAQDNSPLHF. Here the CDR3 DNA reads TGTGCCAGCAGTGCACAGGATAATTCACCCCTCCACTTT.

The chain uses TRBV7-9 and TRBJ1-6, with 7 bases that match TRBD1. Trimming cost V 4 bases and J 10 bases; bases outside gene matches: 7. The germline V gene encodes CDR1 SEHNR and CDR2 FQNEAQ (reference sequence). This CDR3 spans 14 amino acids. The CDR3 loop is CASSSRQGRSPLHF. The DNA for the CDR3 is TGTGCCAGCAGCTCCCGACAGGGCAGGTCACCCCTCCACTTT.